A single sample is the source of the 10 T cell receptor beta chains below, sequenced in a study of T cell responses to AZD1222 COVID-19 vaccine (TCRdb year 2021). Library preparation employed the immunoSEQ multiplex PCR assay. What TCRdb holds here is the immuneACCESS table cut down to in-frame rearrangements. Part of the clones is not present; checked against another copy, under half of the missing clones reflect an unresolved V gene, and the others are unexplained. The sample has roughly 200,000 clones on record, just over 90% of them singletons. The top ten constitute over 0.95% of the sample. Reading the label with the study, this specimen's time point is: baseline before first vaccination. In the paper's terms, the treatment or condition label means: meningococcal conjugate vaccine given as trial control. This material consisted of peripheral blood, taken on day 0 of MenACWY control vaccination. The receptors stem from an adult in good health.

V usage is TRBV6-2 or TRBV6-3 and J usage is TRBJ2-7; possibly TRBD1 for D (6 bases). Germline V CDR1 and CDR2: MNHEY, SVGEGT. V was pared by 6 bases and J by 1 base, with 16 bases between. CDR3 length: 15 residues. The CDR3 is CASSNGQPGSYEQYF. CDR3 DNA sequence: TGTGCCAGCAGCAATGGACAGCCAGGATCCTACGAGCAGTACTTC.

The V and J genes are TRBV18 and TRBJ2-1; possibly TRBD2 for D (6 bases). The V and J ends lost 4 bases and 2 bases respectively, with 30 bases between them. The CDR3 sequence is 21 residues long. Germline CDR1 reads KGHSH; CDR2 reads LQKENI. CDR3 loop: CASSLMPLGGKGRGAYNEQFF. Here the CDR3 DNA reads TGTGCCAGCTCACTCATGCCTCTCGGGGGAAAAGGGAGAGGGGCCTACAATGAGCAGTTCTTC. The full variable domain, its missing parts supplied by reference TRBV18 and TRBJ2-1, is NAGVMQNPRHLVRRRGQEARLRCSPMKGHSHVYWYRQLPEEGLKFMVYLQKENIIDESGMPKERFSAEFPKEGPSILRIQQVVRGDSAAYFCASSLMPLGGKGRGAYNEQFFGPGTRLTVL.

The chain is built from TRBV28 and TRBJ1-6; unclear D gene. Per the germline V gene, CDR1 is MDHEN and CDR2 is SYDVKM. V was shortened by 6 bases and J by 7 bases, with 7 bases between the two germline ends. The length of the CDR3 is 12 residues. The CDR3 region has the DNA TGTGCCAGCAGGCGGGCGAATTCACCCCTCCACTTT. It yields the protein CASRRANSPLHF.

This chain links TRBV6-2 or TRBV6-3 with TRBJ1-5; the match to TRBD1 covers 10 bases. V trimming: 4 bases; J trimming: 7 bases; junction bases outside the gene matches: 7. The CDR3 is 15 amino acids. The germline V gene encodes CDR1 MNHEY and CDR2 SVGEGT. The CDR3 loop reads CASSSSGQGTQPQHF. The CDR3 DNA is TGTGCCAGCAGTTCCTCGGGACAGGGGACCCAGCCCCAGCATTTT.

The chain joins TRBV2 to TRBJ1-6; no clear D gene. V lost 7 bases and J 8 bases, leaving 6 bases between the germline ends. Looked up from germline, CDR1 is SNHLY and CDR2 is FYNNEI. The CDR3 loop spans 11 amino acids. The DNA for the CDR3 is TGTGCCAGCATTGGGGATTCACCCCTCCACTTT. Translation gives CASIGDSPLHF.

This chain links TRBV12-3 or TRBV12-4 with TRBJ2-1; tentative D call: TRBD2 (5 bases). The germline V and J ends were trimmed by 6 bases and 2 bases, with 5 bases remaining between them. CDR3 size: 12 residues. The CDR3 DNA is TGTGCCAGCAGGAGGGCCTACAATGAGCAGTTCTTC. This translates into CASRRAYNEQFF.

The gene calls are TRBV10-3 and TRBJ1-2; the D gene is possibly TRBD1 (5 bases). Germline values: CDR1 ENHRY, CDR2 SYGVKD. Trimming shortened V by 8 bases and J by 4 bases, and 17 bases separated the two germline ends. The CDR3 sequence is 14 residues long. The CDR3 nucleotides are TGTGCCATCCAAGACAGCATTCTTATCTATGGCTACACCTTC. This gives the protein CAIQDSILIYGYTF.

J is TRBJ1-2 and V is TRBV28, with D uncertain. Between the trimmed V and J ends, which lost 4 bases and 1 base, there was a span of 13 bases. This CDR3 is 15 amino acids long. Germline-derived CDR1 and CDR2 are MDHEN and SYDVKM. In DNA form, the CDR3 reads TGTGCCAGCAGTTCTCGACCGATTCGTAACTATGGCTACACCTTC. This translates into CASSSRPIRNYGYTF.

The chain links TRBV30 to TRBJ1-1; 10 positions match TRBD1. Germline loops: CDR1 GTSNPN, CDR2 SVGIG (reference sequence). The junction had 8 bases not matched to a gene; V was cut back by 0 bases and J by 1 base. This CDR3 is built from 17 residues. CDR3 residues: CAWSVRDRGVANTEAFF. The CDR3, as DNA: TGTGCCTGGAGTGTACGGGACAGGGGTGTTGCGAACACTGAAGCTTTCTTT.

The CDR3 region is CASNSGGEADTQYF. Here the CDR3 DNA reads TGTGCCAGTAATAGCGGGGGGGAGGCAGATACGCAGTATTTT. This chain links TRBV6-5 with TRBJ2-3; 11 bases match TRBD2. The CDR3 totals 14 residues. The V gene's germline CDR1 is MNHEY and CDR2 SVGAGI. The V and J ends lost 9 bases and 4 bases, in that order; junction bases with no gene match: 6.